This T cell receptor (beta chain) was captured in a study of T cells after yellow fever vaccination. Study observations and caveats: The secondary response showed a weaker magnitude and a faster peak, day 5 versus 15.

One entry per CDR3 protein, called by TCRdb with MiXCR from the 5' RACE reads. The data contain around 100,000 distinct CDR3 sequences, more than 7.5% of them seen just once; the ten biggest clones take up approximately 24%. This CDR3 comprises 16 residues. Germline CDR1 and CDR2: DFQATT and SNEGSKA (reference sequence). Worth noting for this clonotype: Its antigen is unknown. At one boundary the junction diverges from the germline segment, which might be a read error.

Sample: CD8+ T cells sorted from PBMCs, taken 45 days after the yellow fever booster vaccination. The V call is TRBV20-1, the J call TRBJ1-5, with D perhaps matching TRBD1 (5 bases). This TCR came from a man in his thirties or forties who received the YFV17D yellow fever vaccine. For the CDR3, the DNA is TGCTGTGCTAGAGATTTAGGGGAAAGTAGCAATCAGCCCCAGCATTTT. Amino acids: CCARDLGESSNQPQHF.